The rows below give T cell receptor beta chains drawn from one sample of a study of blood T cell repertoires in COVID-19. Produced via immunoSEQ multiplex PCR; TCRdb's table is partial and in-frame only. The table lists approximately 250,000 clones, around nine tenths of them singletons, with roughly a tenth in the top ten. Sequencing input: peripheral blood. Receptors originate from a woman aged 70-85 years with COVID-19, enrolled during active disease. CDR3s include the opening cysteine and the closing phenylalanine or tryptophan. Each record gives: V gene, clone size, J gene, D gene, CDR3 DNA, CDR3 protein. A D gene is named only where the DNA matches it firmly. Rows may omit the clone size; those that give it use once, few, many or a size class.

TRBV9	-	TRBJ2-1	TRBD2	TGTGCCAGCAGCCCTAGCGGGAGTGATGAGCAGTTCTTC	CASSPSGSDEQFF
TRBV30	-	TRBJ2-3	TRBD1	TGTGCCTGGAGAGCCCGGGACAGGGGCAAAGATACGCAGTATTTT	CAWRARDRGKDTQYF
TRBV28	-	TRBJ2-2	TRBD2	TGTGCCAGCAGTCCCTATCTAGCGGGGGTTGACACCGGGGAGCTGTTTTTT	CASSPYLAGVDTGELFF
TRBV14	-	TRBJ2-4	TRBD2	TGTGCCAGCAGCCCGGGACTAGCTAGAAACATTCAGTACTTC	CASSPGLARNIQYF
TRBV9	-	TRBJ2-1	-	TGTGCCAGCAGCCTCGTGGCTAGCTCTGGCAATGAGCAGTTCTTC	CASSLVASSGNEQFF
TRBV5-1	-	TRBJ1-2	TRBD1	TGCGCCAGCAGCCAGGGGGCTCCCTCAGGTGGCTACACCTTC	CASSQGAPSGGYTF
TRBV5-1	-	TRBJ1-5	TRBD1	TGCGCCAGCAGCTTCACAGGGGGCGATCAGCCCCAGCATTTT	CASSFTGGDQPQHF
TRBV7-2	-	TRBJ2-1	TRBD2	TGTGCCAGCAGCTCCTTAGCGGGAGCCCAGTACAATGAGCAGTTCTTC	CASSSLAGAQYNEQFF
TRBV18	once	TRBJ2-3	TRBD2	TGTGCCAGCTCCCGCGGCCAGACTAGCGGGACTAGCACAGATACGCAGTATTTT	CASSRGQTSGTSTDTQYF
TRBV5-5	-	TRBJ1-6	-	TGTGCCAGCAGCCCAGTTCAGAATTCACCCCTCCACTTT	CASSPVQNSPLHF
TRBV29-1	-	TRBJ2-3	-	TGCAGCGTTGAAACTAGCACAGATACGCAGTATTTT	CSVETSTDTQYF
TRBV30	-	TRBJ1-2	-	TGTGCCCATTTACGCGGGGTAAACTATGGCTACACCTTC	CAHLRGVNYGYTF
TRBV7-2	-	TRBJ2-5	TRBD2	TGTGCCAGCAGCTTAGCCCCTCCGGTTAGCGGGACCCCGCAAGAGACCCAGTACTTC	CASSLAPPVSGTPQETQYF
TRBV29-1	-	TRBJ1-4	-	TGCAGCGTTGGCGCAACTAATGAAAAACTGTTTTTT	CSVGATNEKLFF
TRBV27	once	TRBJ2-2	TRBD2	TGTGCCAGCAGTTTGCCCCCGGTTAGCGGGAGGGCGTCCGGGGAGCTGTTTTTT	CASSLPPVSGRASGELFF
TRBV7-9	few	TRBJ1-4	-	TGTGCCAGCAGCTTAGGGGGAGGGAGAGAAAAACTGTTTTTT	CASSLGGGREKLFF
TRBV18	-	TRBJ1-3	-	TGTGCCAGCTCGAATCAAACAGGGATCTTTGGAAACACCATATATTTT	CASSNQTGIFGNTIYF
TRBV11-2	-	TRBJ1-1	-	TGTGCCAGCAGCTTAGATCCGGGGTTGGTCGAAGCTTTCTTT	CASSLDPGLVEAFF
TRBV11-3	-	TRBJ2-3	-	TGTGCCAGCAGCTTGACTTCAAACACAGATACGCAGTATTTT	CASSLTSNTDTQYF
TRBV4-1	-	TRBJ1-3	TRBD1	TGCGCCAGCAGCCAAGACAGGGGGCCTGGAAACACCATATATTTT	CASSQDRGPGNTIYF
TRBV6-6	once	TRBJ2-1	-	TGTGCCAGCAGTGAGGACAGCAGCTCCTACAATGAGCAGTTCTTC	CASSEDSSSYNEQFF
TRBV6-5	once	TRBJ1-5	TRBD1	TGTGCCAGCTTACCGGGACAGATGAATCAGCCCCAGCATTTT	CASLPGQMNQPQHF
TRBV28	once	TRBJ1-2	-	TGTGCCAGCAGTTTCCCACAGGGAGCATATGGCTACACCTTC	CASSFPQGAYGYTF
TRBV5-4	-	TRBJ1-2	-	TGTGCCAGCAGCTTTGGGCAGGGCTATGGCTACACCTTC	CASSFGQGYGYTF
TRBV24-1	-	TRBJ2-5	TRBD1	TGTGCCACCAGTGATCATGGCAGGGGGTCGATGGAGACCCAGTACTTC	CATSDHGRGSMETQYF
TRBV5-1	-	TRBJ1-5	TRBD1	TGCGCCAGCAGCGTTGGCAGTACCCGGGACAGTGACAATCAGCCCCAGCATTTT	CASSVGSTRDSDNQPQHF
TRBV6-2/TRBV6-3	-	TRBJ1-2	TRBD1	TGTGCCAGCAGTTACCATGACAGGGTCGGGGGCTACACCTTC	CASSYHDRVGGYTF
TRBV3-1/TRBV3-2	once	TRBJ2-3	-	TGTGCCAGCAGCCAATCAACCGGGGAGCAGTATTTT	CASSQSTGEQYF
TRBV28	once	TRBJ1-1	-	TGTGCCAGCAGTTTGGAGGGTATCACTGAAGCTTTCTTT	CASSLEGITEAFF
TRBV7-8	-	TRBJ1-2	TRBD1	TGTGCCAGCAGCTTGGGACAGAACTATGGCTACACCTTC	CASSLGQNYGYTF
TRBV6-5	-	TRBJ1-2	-	TGTGCCAGCTCGAGGGGAGGAGTTGGCTACACCTTC	CASSRGGVGYTF
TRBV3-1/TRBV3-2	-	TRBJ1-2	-	TGTGCCAGCAGCCAAGCTTCCCTTTCCTACTCGGAGGGCTACACCTTC	CASSQASLSYSEGYTF
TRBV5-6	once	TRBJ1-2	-	TGTGCCAGCAGCTTGGCAGCAGGGTTTAGTGGCTACACCTTC	CASSLAAGFSGYTF
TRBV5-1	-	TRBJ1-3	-	TGCGCCAGCAGCTTATCCCCAAGGAGCTCTGGAAACACCATATATTTT	CASSLSPRSSGNTIYF
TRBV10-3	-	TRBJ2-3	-	TGTGCCATCAGGATACAGGGTAACACAGATACGCAGTATTTT	CAIRIQGNTDTQYF
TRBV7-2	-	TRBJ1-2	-	TGTGCCAGCAGCTTAGGTAGCCAGCCCTATGGCTACACCTTC	CASSLGSQPYGYTF
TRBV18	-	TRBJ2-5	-	TGTGCCAGCTCACGGCCTAACGGGGAGACCCAGTACTTC	CASSRPNGETQYF
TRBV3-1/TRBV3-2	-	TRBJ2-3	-	TGTGCCAGCAGCCAAGCTACGCTTATCGGGGCAGATACGCAGTATTTT	CASSQATLIGADTQYF
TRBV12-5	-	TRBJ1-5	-	TGTGCTAGTGGGCTCACAGGGACCCAGCCCCAGCATTTT	CASGLTGTQPQHF
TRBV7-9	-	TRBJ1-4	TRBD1	TGTGCCAGCAGCTCCCGACAGGGAGAGTCTGCAACTAATGAAAAACTGTTTTTT	CASSSRQGESATNEKLFF
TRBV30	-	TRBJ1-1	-	TGTGCCTGGAGTGGGGGTGCAGGGGCGGCTGAAGCTTTCTTT	CAWSGGAGAAEAFF
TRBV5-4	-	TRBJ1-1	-	TGTGCCAGCAGCTTAGAGGCCAGAACTGAAGCTTTCTTT	CASSLEARTEAFF
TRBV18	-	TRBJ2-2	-	TGTGCCAGCTCACTAACCGGGGAGCTGTTTTTT	CASSLTGELFF
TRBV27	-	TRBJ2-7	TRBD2	TGTGCCAGCAGTAAAATACCCGGGACTAGCGGGAACAAATCCTACGAGCAGTACTTC	CASSKIPGTSGNKSYEQYF
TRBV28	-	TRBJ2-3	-	TGTGCCAGCACTCTAGGAGGTCTGATCCGCACAGATACGCAGTATTTT	CASTLGGLIRTDTQYF
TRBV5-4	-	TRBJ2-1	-	TGTGCCAGCAGCCCTAGAGTCAATGAGCAGTTCTTC	CASSPRVNEQFF
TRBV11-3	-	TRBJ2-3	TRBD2	TGTGCCAGCAGCTTCGCGGGAGGGGGCACAGATACGCAGTATTTT	CASSFAGGGTDTQYF
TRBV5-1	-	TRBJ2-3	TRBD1	TGCGCCAGCAAAAACCGGGACAGGGGAGATACGCAGTATTTT	CASKNRDRGDTQYF
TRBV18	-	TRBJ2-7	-	TGTGCCAGCTCACCCTCGGGGGGCAGCGAGCAGTACTTC	CASSPSGGSEQYF